This is a list of T cell receptor beta chains from one sample in a study of vaccination effects on CD4 cells after COVID-19. TCRdb keeps only in-frame clones here, not all; method: immunoSEQ multiplex PCR. The table shows approximately 45,000 clones, with more than 75% occurring only once. Their cognate antigens are unknown. The sequenced sample was CD4+ T cells from PBMCs cultured without peptide, obtained before COVID-19 vaccination. The receptors come from a human donor who had a prior SARS-CoV-2 infection. Both conserved end residues are part of each CDR3. Each record gives: J gene, D gene, clone size, V gene, CDR3 DNA, CDR3 protein. D genes are given only for firm matches. Rows give clone size only sometimes, using once, few, many, or a class for an expanded clone.

>TRBJ2-1|NA|once|TRBV10-3
TGTGCCATCAGTCCCGGCGTTGTATACAATGAGCAGTTCTTC
CAISPGVVYNEQFF
>TRBJ2-1|TRBD2|NA|TRBV11-2
TGTGCCAGCAGCCCCCGAGGTCTAGCGGGTTTCTACAATGAGCAGTTCTTC
CASSPRGLAGFYNEQFF
>TRBJ2-3|NA|NA|TRBV5-1
TGCGCCAGCATGATGGCAGGGGCAGATACGCAGTATTTT
CASMMAGADTQYF
>TRBJ1-2|NA|once|TRBV2
TGTGCCAGCAGTGATTCGGGGTACTATGGCTACACCTTC
CASSDSGYYGYTF
>TRBJ1-6|NA|NA|TRBV7-2
TGTGCCAGCAGCCCTTGGAATAATTCACCCCTCCACTTT
CASSPWNNSPLHF
>TRBJ2-1|TRBD2|few|TRBV5-4
TGTGCCAGCAGCTTGGCTGCGGGGGGGCCGGGGTCCTACAATGAGCAGTTCTTC
CASSLAAGGPGSYNEQFF
>TRBJ2-5|NA|few|TRBV7-9
TGTGCCAGCAGCTTTGGCCAGGGAGAGACCCAGTACTTC
CASSFGQGETQYF
>TRBJ1-2|NA|medium-sized|TRBV3-1/TRBV3-2
TGTGCCAGCAGCCGAGAGACCGGGTCCTATAACTATGGCTACACCTTC
CASSRETGSYNYGYTF
>TRBJ1-5|NA|NA|TRBV2
TGTGCCAGCAATAGACTAAATCAGCCCCAGCATTTT
CASNRLNQPQHF
>TRBJ2-2|NA|NA|TRBV5-6
TGTGCCAGCAGCTTCTCCGGGGGCGGGGAGCTGTTTTTT
CASSFSGGGELFF
>TRBJ2-3|NA|NA|TRBV9
TGTGCCAGCAGCGAGAGACTAGTCGGCGATACGCAGTATTTT
CASSERLVGDTQYF
>TRBJ2-1|TRBD2|NA|TRBV7-3
TGTGCCAGCAGCCTCGACAGGGGGACTAGCGGGAGGGCCTACAATGAGCAGTTCTTC
CASSLDRGTSGRAYNEQFF
>TRBJ1-1|NA|NA|TRBV7-2
TGTGCCAGCAGCTTAGATCCAGGGAGATTCGAAGCTTTCTTT
CASSLDPGRFEAFF
>TRBJ2-3|NA|NA|TRBV30
TGTGCCTGGGCCTCCCCGAGGGGGGCCACAGATACGCAGTATTTT
CAWASPRGATDTQYF
>TRBJ2-3|NA|NA|TRBV19
TGTGCCAGTAGTATCCCGCGTTCAGATACGCAGTATTTT
CASSIPRSDTQYF
>TRBJ1-2|NA|NA|TRBV20-1
TGCAGTGCAACGACAGACTATGGCTACACCTTC
CSATTDYGYTF
>TRBJ1-1|NA|NA|TRBV5-4
TGTGCCAGCAGCTTGCGGGGTGACACTGAAGCTTTCTTT
CASSLRGDTEAFF
>TRBJ2-1|NA|NA|TRBV20-1
TGCAGTGCGGACATAGACAATGAGCAGTTCTTC
CSADIDNEQFF
>TRBJ2-5|NA|NA|TRBV7-3
TGTGCCAGCAGCTTAGCTTTTCGGGAGACCCAGTACTTC
CASSLAFRETQYF
>TRBJ1-2|TRBD1|NA|TRBV6-2/TRBV6-3
TGTGCCAGCAGTTACTCGGGGGACAGCACTAACTATGGCTACACCTTC
CASSYSGDSTNYGYTF
>TRBJ2-7|NA|NA|TRBV11-2
TGTGCCAGCAGCTTAGGCGGGACTTCTATCTACGAGCAGTACTTC
CASSLGGTSIYEQYF
>TRBJ2-3|TRBD2|NA|TRBV18
TGTGCCAGCTCAGGTAGCGGGGGGGCCGAAGATACGCAGTATTTT
CASSGSGGAEDTQYF
>TRBJ2-5|NA|NA|TRBV24-1
TGTGCCACCAGTGATCCGTCTCGAGGGGGAGAGACCCAGTACTTC
CATSDPSRGGETQYF
>TRBJ1-1|NA|NA|TRBV6-5
TGTGCCAGCAGTTATACGATGAACACTGAAGCTTTCTTT
CASSYTMNTEAFF
>TRBJ2-4|TRBD1|NA|TRBV18
TGTGCCAGCTCACGTGAGGGACAGGGGAGGTACATTCAGTACTTC
CASSREGQGRYIQYF
>TRBJ2-7|NA|NA|TRBV6-5
TGTGCCAGCAGTTACAGCGGGCTAGCCCCCTACGAGCAGTACTTC
CASSYSGLAPYEQYF
>TRBJ2-2|NA|NA|TRBV5-4
TGTGCCAGCAGCTTGGATTGGAGAGGTGGCGGGGAGCTGTTTTTT
CASSLDWRGGGELFF
>TRBJ2-3|TRBD2|NA|TRBV20-1
TGCAGTGCTAGTTCAGCGGGGGAACGCACAGATACGCAGTATTTT
CSASSAGERTDTQYF
>TRBJ2-7|TRBD1|NA|TRBV19
TGTGCCAGTAGTAGGGACCGGGACAGCTACGAGCAGTACTTC
CASSRDRDSYEQYF
>TRBJ1-3|TRBD1|NA|TRBV7-2
TGTGCCAGCAGCTTAGGCAGACAGGGCTCTGGAAACACCATATATTTT
CASSLGRQGSGNTIYF
>TRBJ2-3|NA|NA|TRBV29-1
TGCAGCGTTTTTGGTGACACAAGCACAGATACGCAGTATTTT
CSVFGDTSTDTQYF
>TRBJ2-7|TRBD1|NA|TRBV7-9
TGTGCCAGCACCCCGAGGGACAGGGCCTACGAGCAGTACTTC
CASTPRDRAYEQYF
>TRBJ2-2|NA|NA|TRBV12-5
TGTGCTAGTGGTTCCATCAGTTCACCCCGCAACACCGGGGAGCTGTTTTTT
CASGSISSPRNTGELFF
>TRBJ1-1|NA|few|TRBV18
TGTGCCAGCTCACCACCCCCAGAGGGCACTGAAGCTTTCTTT
CASSPPPEGTEAFF
>TRBJ1-2|TRBD1|NA|TRBV19
TGTGCCAGTAGCACCAGTACTAGGACAGGGCCGCGGGGCTACACCTTC
CASSTSTRTGPRGYTF
>TRBJ2-7|NA|NA|TRBV2
TGTGCCAGCAGTGCGGGGGCGCCGGACTACGAGCAGTACTTC
CASSAGAPDYEQYF
>TRBJ1-6|TRBD1|NA|TRBV4-2
TGTGCCAGCAGCCAGCGTCAGACAGGGGGTAGTGATTCACCCCTCCACTTT
CASSQRQTGGSDSPLHF
>TRBJ1-1|NA|few|TRBV4-2
TGTGCCAGCAGCCAAGTCCTTACGGGGGGTGGTGCTTTCTTT
CASSQVLTGGGAFF
>TRBJ2-2|NA|NA|TRBV11-1
TGTGCCAGCAGCTTCATGGGGAACACCGGGGAGCTGTTTTTT
CASSFMGNTGELFF
>TRBJ2-1|NA|NA|TRBV5-4
TGTGCCAGCAGCCTCGGAGGAGGCTCCTACAATGAGCAGTTCTTC
CASSLGGGSYNEQFF
>TRBJ2-5|TRBD2|NA|TRBV19
TGTGCCAGTAGTATAAGGTCGCTAGCGGGGTTCCAAGAGACCCAGTACTTC
CASSIRSLAGFQETQYF
>TRBJ2-5|NA|NA|TRBV6-6
TGTGCCAGCAGTTACTCCGGGACCACACTTTTCTTCCAGTACTTC
CASSYSGTTLFFQYF
>TRBJ2-5|NA|NA|TRBV2
TGTGCCAGCATCCTAGCGGGACAGGGGCAAGAGACCCAGTACTTC
CASILAGQGQETQYF
>TRBJ2-7|NA|NA|TRBV25-1
TGTGCCAGCAGAACCCCGGGCCCACTCTACGAGCAGTACTTC
CASRTPGPLYEQYF
>TRBJ2-5|NA|NA|TRBV20-1
TGCAGTGCGGTGAACCAAGAGACCCAGTACTTC
CSAVNQETQYF
>TRBJ1-2|NA|few|TRBV12-3/TRBV12-4
TGTGCCAGCAGCGGGGGTTCTAACTATGGCTACACCTTC
CASSGGSNYGYTF
>TRBJ1-2|TRBD1|NA|TRBV30
TGTGCCTGGATGAGGGACAGACCCATAGGCTACACCTTC
CAWMRDRPIGYTF
>TRBJ2-7|NA|NA|TRBV2
TGTGCCAGCAATTACGGGGACGAGCAGTACTTC
CASNYGDEQYF
>TRBJ1-2|TRBD1|NA|TRBV2
TGTGCCAGCAGAGACTCCGGGACAGGGGGCGTTGGCTACACCTTC
CASRDSGTGGVGYTF
>TRBJ2-5|TRBD2|NA|TRBV9
TGTGCCAGCAGCGCGGGACTAGCGGGAGTAGTTCGGGAGACCCAGTACTTC
CASSAGLAGVVRETQYF
>TRBJ2-5|NA|medium-sized|TRBV18
TGTGCCAGCTCACCAGGGATCCAAGAGACCCAGTACTTC
CASSPGIQETQYF
>TRBJ2-6|TRBD1|NA|TRBV6-5
TGTGCCAGCAGTTACCAGGACAGGGCCGGGGCCAACGTCCTGACTTTC
CASSYQDRAGANVLTF
>TRBJ2-5|NA|NA|TRBV18
TGTGCCAGCTCACCCCAAATCGGTCTATCGGCAGAAGAGACCCAGTACTTC
CASSPQIGLSAEETQYF
>TRBJ1-1|TRBD1|once|TRBV29-1
TGCAGCGCCCCCTTCGGGGGACAGACCTTCATGAACACTGAAGCTTTCTTT
CSAPFGGQTFMNTEAFF
>TRBJ2-1|TRBD2|NA|TRBV9
TGTGCCAGCAGCGTAGGGGGACTACTCAATGAGCAGTTCTTC
CASSVGGLLNEQFF
>TRBJ2-7|NA|NA|TRBV2
TGTGCCAGCAGGGCCCGGCAGGGGGGTTTCTACGAGCAGTACTTC
CASRARQGGFYEQYF
>TRBJ2-1|TRBD2|few|TRBV10-3
TGTGCCATTGGGACTAGCGGGGGTCATGAGCAGTTCTTC
CAIGTSGGHEQFF
>TRBJ2-5|NA|NA|TRBV2
TGTGCCAGCAGTGAAGCGGCCGGGACCCCCGGGTATTGGACCCAGTACTTC
CASSEAAGTPGYWTQYF
>TRBJ2-1|NA|NA|TRBV5-5
TGTGCCAGCAGCTTCGAGCCGAAGACATACAATGAGCAGTTCTTC
CASSFEPKTYNEQFF